The 31 T cell receptor beta chains reported below all come from one sample, sequenced in a study of T cells after yellow fever vaccination (dated 2019 in TCRdb). The method behind the library was 5' RACE. These reads were obtained on an Illumina HiSeq 2500. In TCRdb, the public reads were trimmed at Q25 with fastp and aligned with MiXCR, with productive beta chains retained. Under each unique CDR3 protein, matching rows form one entry showing the most common genes and DNA. The sample data list 610,000 or so distinct CDR3 sequences, and approximately 13% of these were observed just once. Jointly, the top ten make up under 15% of the sample. Taken with the paper, the label for treatment or condition translates to: live attenuated yellow fever vaccine strain. This specimen consisted of PBMCs, obtained on the day of the yellow fever booster vaccination. The source is a man aged 30-40 years who received the YFV17D yellow fever vaccine.

The rearrangement links TRBV19 to TRBJ2-5; 7 bases are a match to TRBD2. V lost 5 bases to trimming and J lost 9 bases; unmatched junction nucleotides: 18. CDR1 is LNHDA and CDR2 is SQIVND in the germline V gene (reference sequence). This CDR3 comprises 16 residues. CDR3 DNA: TGTGCCAGTAGTGAACAACAGACTAGCAGGAGCCGGCCCCAGTACTTC. This gives the protein CASSEQQTSRSRPQYF.

This sequence joins TRBV21-1 and TRBJ2-4; TRBD1 was called by the table and not checked on the DNA. TRBV21-1 is a documented pseudogene. The CDR3 length is 16 residues. The CDR3 here is CASSQRDSGQINIQYF. The CDR3 DNA reads as TGTGCCAGCAGCCAGAGAGACTCCGGACAGATAAACATTCAGTACTTC.

A few counts support this clonotype. This chain joins TRBV6-2 or TRBV6-3 and TRBJ2-7; no firm D call. This CDR3 is 12 amino acids long. Per germline, CDR1 MNHEY and CDR2 SVGEGT. V was clipped by 4 bases and J by 5 bases, with 9 bases between them. The CDR3 DNA is TGTGCCAGCAGTTCAGATGCCCACGAGCAGTACTTC. As protein: CASSSDAHEQYF.

This clonotype has at least ten counts. The genes are TRBV7-2 and TRBJ2-4; 7 positions match TRBD2. Unmatched junction bases numbered 7, after V lost 4 bases and J lost 4 bases. The length of the CDR3 is 15 residues. Germline CDR1 is SGHTA and CDR2 is FQGNSA. CDR3 sequence: CASSSGSGGKNIQYF. In DNA form, the CDR3 reads TGTGCCAGCAGCTCAGGGTCCGGGGGGAAAAACATTCAGTACTTC.

The chain uses TRBV7-2 and TRBJ1-4; a weak D match, TRBD1 (6 bases). Deletions cut 4 bases from V and 0 bases from J, with 12 bases between. CDR3 length: 16 amino acids. Looked up from germline, CDR1 is SGHTA and CDR2 is FQGNSA. The CDR3 DNA is TGTGCCAGCAGCTCACAGGGCGCTTCAACTAATGAAAAACTGTTTTTT. Residues: CASSSQGASTNEKLFF.

This chain uses TRBV7-2 with TRBJ2-7; maybe TRBD2 (5 bases). V dropped 7 bases and J dropped 7 bases, with 17 bases sitting between them. Germline-derived CDR1 and CDR2 are SGHTA and FQGNSA. The CDR3 sequence is 13 residues long. The CDR3 loop is CASNPPGMREQYF. The DNA for the CDR3 is TGTGCCAGCAATCCCCCCGGGATGAGGGAGCAGTACTTC.

The J gene is TRBJ1-2, the V gene TRBV5-1; no firm D call. The CDR3 contains 16 residues. Germline CDR1 reads SGHRS; CDR2 reads YFSETQ. V was cut by 2 bases and J by 4 bases, with 18 bases left in between. CDR3 protein: CASSFGFGDSVYGYTF. The CDR3 DNA is TGCGCCAGCAGCTTTGGATTCGGGGATTCGGTCTATGGCTACACCTTC. The variable domain in full, completed from reference TRBV5-1 and TRBJ1-2, reads KAGVTQTPRYLIKTRGQQVTLSCSPISGHRSVSWYQQTPGQGLQFLFEYFSETQRNKGNFPGRFSGRQFSNSRSEMNVSTLELGDSALYLCASSFGFGDSVYGYTFGSGTRLTVV.

This clonotype was counted between two and nine times. The chain employs TRBV9 and TRBJ1-2; no clear D gene. This CDR3 has 14 amino acids. Per germline, CDR1 SGDLS and CDR2 YYNGEE. Trimming shortened V by 0 bases and J by 4 bases, and 10 bases separated the two germline ends. The DNA of the CDR3 is TGTGCCAGCAGCGTAGCCGACGGAGGCTATGGCTACACCTTC. As protein: CASSVADGGYGYTF.

Only a few counts were recorded for this clonotype. In DNA form, the CDR3 reads TGTGCCAGCAGGCAAAGGACCGGGACCGAAAAACTGTTTTTT. Protein: CASRQRTGTEKLFF. The chain couples TRBV7-9 to TRBJ1-4, with D maybe TRBD1 (5 bases). V was clipped by 6 bases and J by 8 bases, with 16 bases between them. The V gene's germline CDR1 is SEHNR and CDR2 FQNEAQ (reference sequence). The CDR3 length is 14 residues.

The gene calls are TRBV6-1 and TRBJ2-2; possibly TRBD2 for D (6 bases). The CDR3 extends over 17 amino acids. The V and J ends lost 11 bases and 1 base respectively, with 23 bases between them. Per the germline V gene, CDR1 is MNHNS and CDR2 is SASEGT. This CDR3 reads CAAGRNDPDWNTGELFF. CDR3 DNA sequence: TGTGCCGCAGGGAGGAATGACCCAGATTGGAACACCGGGGAGCTGTTTTTT.

V and J are TRBV5-1 and TRBJ2-1; TRBD1 is a possible D gene (5 bases). V lost 3 bases and J 2 bases, leaving 12 bases between the germline ends. The CDR3 consists of 15 residues. In germline, CDR1 is SGHRS, CDR2 YFSETQ. The chain's CDR3 is CASSSLGAAYNEQFF. In nucleotides, the CDR3 is TGCGCCAGCAGCTCCTTAGGGGCGGCCTACAATGAGCAGTTCTTC.

This clonotype appeared a few times. J is TRBJ2-7 and V is TRBV4-1, with 14 bases that match TRBD2. The germline V gene has CDR1 MGHRA and CDR2 YSYEKL. The CDR3 extends over 13 amino acids. With V trimmed by 10 bases and J by 6 bases, 5 bases remained unmatched. This CDR3 is CATGTSGGLEQYF. CDR3 sequence (DNA): TGCGCCACCGGGACTAGCGGGGGCCTCGAGCAGTACTTC.

This clonotype was detected only a few times. The rearrangement links TRBV5-4 to TRBJ1-1; TRBD1 matches at 7 bases. The CDR3 has 16 amino acids. Germline CDR1 SGHNT, CDR2 YYREEE (reference sequence). V was clipped by 1 base and J by 1 base; unmatched bases: 7. Here the CDR3 reads CASSLPRTGSNTEAFF. The CDR3 coding sequence is TGTGCCAGCAGCTTGCCAAGGACAGGATCGAACACTGAAGCTTTCTTT.

This clonotype was counted a few times. J is TRBJ2-3 and V is TRBV7-2; D is ambiguous. The V end lost 3 bases, the J end lost 2 bases, and 6 bases lay between the germline ends. CDR1 and CDR2 (germline): SGHTA, FQGNSA. The CDR3 runs to 13 residues. The CDR3 DNA reads as TGTGCCAGCAGCTTTACGACCACAGATACGCAGTATTTT. This encodes CASSFTTTDTQYF. Combining the CDR3 with reference TRBV7-2 and TRBJ2-3 gives the whole variable domain GAGVSQSPSNKVTEKGKDVELRCDPISGHTALYWYRQSLGQGLEFLIYFQGNSAPDKSGLPSDRFSAERTGGSVSTLTIQRTQQEDSAVYLCASSFTTTDTQYFGPGTRLTVL.

This clonotype was seen just once. The rearrangement uses TRBV7-2 and TRBJ2-7; 9 bases are a match to TRBD1. This CDR3 has 17 residues. Germline CDR1 SGHTA, CDR2 FQGNSA. V shed 0 bases and J 3 bases; nucleotides not matched to a gene: 9. The CDR3 nucleotides read TGTGCCAGCAGCTTAGCAGGACTGGGGACAGGGAGCTACGAGCAGTACTTC. Translating gives CASSLAGLGTGSYEQYF.

This clonotype turned up a few times. The V and J genes are TRBV7-9 and TRBJ2-5; tentative D call: TRBD2 (6 bases). The V end lost 0 bases, the J end lost 3 bases, and 11 bases lay between the germline ends. This CDR3 has 15 amino acids. Germline V CDR1 and CDR2: SEHNR, FQNEAQ (reference sequence). The DNA of the CDR3 is TGTGCCAGCAGCTTAGCGGGAGGAGGAGAAGAGACCCAGTACTTC. Translated: CASSLAGGGEETQYF.

This rearrangement joins TRBV24-1 to TRBJ2-3, with 10 bases fitting TRBD2. J was trimmed by 5 bases and V by 4 bases; bases with no gene match: 11. CDR3 size: 17 residues. CDR1 and CDR2 from the germline V gene are KGHDR and SFDVKD. CDR3 protein: CATSDQPSLAGEDTQYF. The CDR3, as DNA: TGTGCCACCAGTGACCAGCCCTCTCTAGCGGGAGAAGATACGCAGTATTTT.

V is TRBV5-1 and J is TRBJ2-3; 8 bases are shared with TRBD1. Trimming at V came to 4 bases and at J to 1 base, leaving 8 bases not matched to a gene. The CDR3 has 16 amino acids. From germline, CDR1 is SGHRS and CDR2 YFSETQ. CDR3 amino acids: CASSEIQGAGTDTQYF. CDR3 sequence (DNA): TGCGCCAGCAGCGAAATCCAGGGGGCCGGCACAGATACGCAGTATTTT.

This chain connects TRBV29-1 to TRBJ1-5; TRBD1 is a possible D gene (5 bases). Germline-derived CDR1 and CDR2 are SQVTM and ANQGSEA. Trimming took 6 bases from V and 4 from J, leaving 13 bases between them. This CDR3 spans 13 amino acids. CDR3 sequence: CSVYTGANQPQHF. The CDR3 DNA follows: TGCAGCGTCTATACAGGTGCGAATCAGCCCCAGCATTTT.

This clonotype has at least ten counts. The rearrangement links TRBV7-2 to TRBJ2-5, with D unclear. CDR1 SGHTA and CDR2 FQGNSA come from the germline V gene. V was shortened by 8 bases and J by 4 bases, with 11 bases between the two germline ends. The CDR3 totals 12 residues. For the CDR3, the DNA is TGTGCCAGCTCACCGATCGGAGAGACCCAGTACTTC. Translating it yields CASSPIGETQYF.

In this sample, this clonotype turned up a few times. The chain combines TRBV15 with TRBJ2-3, with 7 bases matching TRBD1. The CDR3 runs 15 residues. Germline values: CDR1 LNHNV, CDR2 YYDKDF (reference sequence). The trim removed 1 base at V and 4 bases at J, leaving 5 bases unmatched. The CDR3 loop reads CATSRAVQGADTQYF. The CDR3 nucleotides read TGTGCCACCAGCAGAGCAGTCCAGGGGGCAGATACGCAGTATTTT.

At least ten counts were recorded for this clonotype. The rearrangement joins TRBV7-9 to TRBJ1-1; D unresolved. Germline V gives CDR1 SEHNR, CDR2 FQNEAQ (reference sequence). The V and J ends lost 3 bases and 3 bases respectively, with 8 bases between them. This CDR3 comprises 13 residues. This CDR3 is CASSFQQDTEAFF. In nucleotides, the CDR3 is TGTGCCAGCAGCTTTCAGCAGGACACTGAAGCTTTCTTT. Drawing the rest from reference TRBV7-9 and TRBJ1-1, the complete variable domain is DTGVSQNPRHKITKRGQNVTFRCDPISEHNRLYWYRQTLGQGPEFLTYFQNEAQLEKSRLLSDRFSAERPKGSFSTLEIQRTEQGDSAMYLCASSFQQDTEAFFGQGTRLTVV.

The genes are TRBV12-5 and TRBJ2-1; TRBD1 matches at 9 bases. V trimming: 5 bases; J trimming: 4 bases; junction bases outside the gene matches: 6. The CDR3 loop spans 15 amino acids. Germline V gene data show CDR1 as LGHNT and CDR2 as FRNRAP. CDR3 region: CASGPRQGVYNEQFF. The CDR3 DNA sequence: TGTGCTAGTGGTCCTAGACAGGGGGTTTACAATGAGCAGTTCTTC.

This clonotype was observed at least ten times. The chain joins TRBV5-5 to TRBJ2-2; 7 bases line up with TRBD1. V shed 3 bases and J 2 bases; nucleotides not matched to a gene: 7. Germline V CDR1 and CDR2: SGHKS, YYEKEE (reference sequence). CDR3 length equals 16 residues. CDR3 bases: TGTGCCAGCAGCTACGTAGGGACAGCCAACACCGGGGAGCTGTTTTTT. Translating gives CASSYVGTANTGELFF.

This clonotype was seen repeatedly, ten times or more. The chain is built from TRBV3-1 and TRBJ1-5, with 8 positions matching TRBD1. Germline V lookup: CDR1 LGHDT, CDR2 YNNKEL (reference sequence). Trimming removed 4 bases from V and 2 bases from J; junction bases left unmatched: 1. The CDR3 length is 14 residues. CDR3 bases: TGTGCCAGCAGCCTGACAGGGGGCAATCAGCCCCAGCATTTT. This translates into CASSLTGGNQPQHF.

The V and J genes are TRBV20-1 and TRBJ2-5; D uncertain. Germline assignment: CDR1 DFQATT and CDR2 SNEGSKA (reference sequence). Trimming shortened V by 5 bases and J by 4 bases, and 8 bases separated the two germline ends. The CDR3 loop spans 11 amino acids. CDR3 loop: CSAWNRETQYF. The CDR3 DNA reads TGCAGTGCTTGGAACAGAGAGACCCAGTACTTC.

The V call is TRBV20-1, the J call TRBJ2-3, with 9 bases that match TRBD2. V lost 0 bases to trimming and J lost 2 bases; unmatched junction nucleotides: 9. Germline CDR1 reads DFQATT; CDR2 reads SNEGSKA (reference sequence). The CDR3 extends over 17 amino acids. CDR3 sequence reads: CSARDAMASGITDTQYF. The CDR3 nucleotides are TGCAGTGCTAGAGATGCGATGGCTAGCGGGATCACAGATACGCAGTATTTT.

This clonotype has more than one count but fewer than ten. The V call is TRBV5-1, the J call TRBJ2-1, with D maybe TRBD2 (7 bases). Trimming stripped 0 bases from V and 6 bases from J, with 13 bases between. Germline V lookup: CDR1 SGHRS, CDR2 YFSETQ. The CDR3 extends over 15 amino acids. CDR3 protein: CASSLEGGGLNEQFF. The CDR3, as DNA: TGCGCCAGCAGCTTGGAAGGGGGAGGGCTCAATGAGCAGTTCTTC.

The CDR3 region is CASSSGIGKLFF. As DNA, the CDR3 is TGTGCCAGCAGTTCGGGCATCGGAAAACTGTTTTTT. The rearrangement links TRBV12-3 or TRBV12-4 to TRBJ1-4, with D hard to call. This CDR3 spans 12 amino acids. V was pared by 4 bases and J by 10 bases, with 10 bases between.

This chain connects TRBV14 to TRBJ2-5, with 7 bases fitting TRBD1. CDR3 length equals 15 residues. Germline V gene sequence: CDR1 SGHDN, CDR2 FVKESK. Trimming removed 4 bases from V and 1 base from J; junction bases left unmatched: 6. The chain's CDR3 is CASSREGQFQETQYF. The CDR3 nucleotides are TGTGCCAGCAGCCGTGAGGGACAGTTCCAAGAGACCCAGTACTTC.

This clonotype has just a few counts. The chain combines TRBV23-1 with TRBJ2-7, with no clear D. TRBV23-1 is an ORF; its function is uncertain. V was cut by 2 bases and J by 5 bases, with 4 bases left in between. This CDR3 region has 11 residues. CDR3 region: CASSQTHEQYF. CDR3 nucleotides: TGCGCCAGCAGTCAAACGCACGAGCAGTACTTC.